One sample yielded the 16 T cell receptor beta chains listed below, sequenced in a study of T cell responses to AZD1222 COVID-19 vaccine. The data were produced by immunoSEQ multiplex PCR, yet TCRdb's version contains in-frame clones alone and is incomplete. The sample holds under 200,000 clones, 80% to 95% seen once. The specimen was peripheral blood, collected on day 0 of AZD1222 vaccination. These receptors originate from an adult in good health.

This chain links TRBV12-3 or TRBV12-4 with TRBJ2-3; D is ambiguous. The CDR3 contains 11 residues. The V end lost 1 base, the J end lost 8 bases, and 4 bases lay between the germline ends. The CDR3 DNA is TGTGCCAGCAGTTTAGAGCGTACGCAGTATTTT. This sequence encodes CASSLERTQYF.

The chain combines TRBV7-2 with TRBJ2-6; D possibly uses TRBD1 or TRBD2 (5 bases each). Germline CDR1 SGHTA, CDR2 FQGNSA. CDR3 length equals 16 residues. Trimming stripped 5 bases from V and 0 bases from J, with 11 bases between. CDR3 amino acids: CASSLDSGSGANVLTF. The CDR3 nucleotides read TGTGCCAGCAGCCTCGACAGCGGCTCTGGGGCCAACGTCCTGACTTTC.

This clone was counted a single time. The V gene is TRBV3-1 (or the pseudogene TRBV3-2), the J gene TRBJ2-1; TRBD2 matches at 8 bases. Per the germline V gene, CDR1 is LGHDT and CDR2 is YNNKEL (reference sequence). After removal of 0 bases from V and 7 bases from J, the junction contained 5 bases not matched to a gene. The CDR3 is 15 residues long. The CDR3 protein is CASSQEGSGMNEQFF. The CDR3 DNA reads TGTGCCAGCAGCCAAGAGGGTAGCGGGATGAATGAGCAGTTCTTC.

This chain connects TRBV11-2 to TRBJ1-1; D uncertain. Germline-derived CDR1 and CDR2 are SGHAT and FQNNGV. V was shortened by 5 bases and J by 7 bases, with 8 bases between the two germline ends. This CDR3 has 11 amino acids. The CDR3 nucleotides read TGTGCCAGCAGCCCAGACTATGAAGCTTTCTTT. Translated, it gives CASSPDYEAFF.

This chain connects TRBV27 to TRBJ2-7; D ambiguous. The CDR3 covers 13 residues. Trimming stripped 6 bases from V and 6 bases from J, with 15 bases between. Germline V CDR1 and CDR2: MNHEY, SMNVEV (reference sequence). The CDR3 loop reads CASSFTTSLEQYF. CDR3 sequence (DNA): TGTGCCAGCAGCTTCACTACGAGTCTCGAGCAGTACTTC.

In this sample, this clone turned up once. V is TRBV6-5 and J is TRBJ2-7, with D hard to call. The CDR3 length is 11 residues. Trimming took 6 bases from V and 4 from J, leaving 7 bases between them. The V gene's germline CDR1 is MNHEY and CDR2 SVGAGI. The CDR3 reads CASRDRYEQYF. In DNA, the CDR3 is TGTGCCAGCAGAGACCGGTACGAGCAGTACTTC.

V and J are TRBV5-8 and TRBJ1-1; the D is unclear. Per the germline V gene, CDR1 is SGHTS and CDR2 is YDEGEE. V was clipped by 3 bases and J by 4 bases, with 13 bases between them. CDR3 length: 14 amino acids. The CDR3 here is CASSSDYGSTEAFF. In DNA, the CDR3 is TGTGCCAGCAGCTCTGACTATGGGAGCACTGAAGCTTTCTTT.

This chain joins TRBV6-1 and TRBJ1-2; D not resolved. The length of the CDR3 is 16 residues. Germline CDR1 is MNHNS and CDR2 is SASEGT. V shed 1 base and J shed 0 bases, with 12 bases lying between them. The DNA of the CDR3 is TGTGCCAGCAGTGAAGGTGCGGACGCCGCTAACTATGGCTACACCTTC. This codes for CASSEGADAANYGYTF.

This chain uses TRBV19 with TRBJ2-7, with 9 bases aligning to TRBD1. CDR3 size: 15 residues. Germline loops: CDR1 LNHDA, CDR2 SQIVND (reference sequence). V lost 6 bases to trimming and J lost 4 bases; unmatched junction nucleotides: 10. This CDR3 is CASSFADRGGYEQYF. The CDR3 coding sequence is TGTGCCAGTAGCTTTGCGGACAGGGGAGGTTACGAGCAGTACTTC.

J is TRBJ2-5 and V is TRBV6-5; 7 bases match TRBD2. This CDR3 contains 13 residues. Trimming took 6 bases from V and 5 from J; bases not matched to a gene: 6. CDR1 and CDR2 from the germline V gene are MNHEY and SVGAGI. CDR3 bases: TGTGCCAGCAGAATCTTCGGGGGGGAGACCCAGTACTTC. It yields the protein CASRIFGGETQYF.

V gene TRBV10-3 combines with J gene TRBJ1-4, with unresolved D. This CDR3 is built from 16 residues. Per the germline V gene, CDR1 is ENHRY and CDR2 is SYGVKD. V lost 4 bases to trimming and J lost 4 bases, with 16 bases between them. In DNA form, the CDR3 reads TGTGCCATCAGTGCTCGCGTAGGTGGAGGTAATGAAAAACTGTTTTTT. It encodes CAISARVGGGNEKLFF.

V is TRBV23-1 and J is TRBJ2-4; TRBD2 aligns across 8 bases. TRBV23-1 falls under the ORF class, with uncertain function. The CDR3 is made up of 17 amino acids. Trimming at V came to 5 bases and at J to 3 bases, leaving 12 bases not matched to a gene. The CDR3 nucleotides are TGCGCCAGCAGTTCGAACGGGGGGGCGCCGGACAAAAACATTCAGTACTTC. The encoded protein is CASSSNGGAPDKNIQYF.

V is TRBV20-1 and J is TRBJ1-1, with D unresolved. The germline gives CDR1 DFQATT, CDR2 SNEGSKA (reference sequence). The CDR3 length is 15 residues. V was cut by 6 bases and J by 4 bases, with 21 bases left in between. The DNA for the CDR3 is TGCAGTGCGAGTAGCCCCTCAGCGGTTCTCACTGAAGCTTTCTTT. It translates to CSASSPSAVLTEAFF.

The V gene is TRBV5-1, the J gene TRBJ2-7; 9 bases fit TRBD1. V dropped 6 bases and J dropped 5; count of bases not matched to a gene: 12. The CDR3 is 15 residues long. Germline CDR1 is SGHRS and CDR2 is YFSETQ. CDR3 residues: CASTSGTGQAHEQYF. CDR3 in DNA: TGCGCCAGCACCTCAGGGACAGGGCAGGCCCACGAGCAGTACTTC.

The J gene is TRBJ2-7, the V gene TRBV27; 13 bases agree with TRBD2. V gave up 4 bases and J gave up 3 bases; unmatched junction bases: 3. This CDR3 spans 15 amino acids. Germline CDR1 reads MNHEY; CDR2 reads SMNVEV (reference sequence). The CDR3 coding sequence is TGTGCCAGCAGTTCACTAGCGGGGGGGAACTACGAGCAGTACTTC. This encodes CASSSLAGGNYEQYF.

The chain uses TRBV4-1 and TRBJ2-5; no clear D. This CDR3 region has 14 residues. CDR1 and CDR2 from the germline V gene are MGHRA and YSYEKL. Trimming removed 0 bases from V and 5 bases from J, with 10 bases in between. The CDR3 reads CASSQDVIKETQYF. DNA for the CDR3: TGCGCCAGCAGCCAAGACGTTATAAAGGAGACCCAGTACTTC.